The clone carrying this TCR beta chain was counted at least ten times. What it recognizes is unknown. This record belongs to a study of human T cells and chemical hapten exposure. Regarding the study as a whole: The study found that PT1 expanded TCR counts correlated positively with patch test score. With alopecia, donors may have immune responses unlike healthy people's.

This CDR3 has 16 residues. Germline V gene lookup returns CDR1 SGHRS and CDR2 YFSETQ. The junction had 7 bases not matched to a gene; V was cut back by 2 bases and J by 2 bases. As handled by the study authors: Individual samples carried between about 23,224 and 750,000 TCRs, with some 100,000 as the median. TCRdb re-derived calls from the RACE reads in MiXCR, one entry per CDR3 protein. Clone size and V and J calls follow TCRdb, not the original study. The table shows roughly 96,000 distinct CDR3 sequences, with around 9.3% occurring only once. This sample's time point: patch test 2, 6 weeks after DPC sensitization. Treatment in this sample: therapeutic diphenylcyclopropenone sensitization with weekly scalp DPC. The donor pool consisted of alopecia patients aged 18 to 70 years, considered suitable for DPC.

The sample consisted of whole blood, taken in connection with sensitization to the hapten diphenylcyclopropenone (DPC). The origin of this receptor is a woman aged 40-49 years with alopecia areata. Some clones in this sample may be carry-over from other donors' samples. The V gene is TRBV5-1, the J gene TRBJ2-3; the match to TRBD2 covers 8 bases. The CDR3 DNA reads as TGCGCCAGCAGCTTCCGCGGCGGGGGGCCCACAGATACGCAGTATTTT. This encodes CASSFRGGGPTDTQYF.